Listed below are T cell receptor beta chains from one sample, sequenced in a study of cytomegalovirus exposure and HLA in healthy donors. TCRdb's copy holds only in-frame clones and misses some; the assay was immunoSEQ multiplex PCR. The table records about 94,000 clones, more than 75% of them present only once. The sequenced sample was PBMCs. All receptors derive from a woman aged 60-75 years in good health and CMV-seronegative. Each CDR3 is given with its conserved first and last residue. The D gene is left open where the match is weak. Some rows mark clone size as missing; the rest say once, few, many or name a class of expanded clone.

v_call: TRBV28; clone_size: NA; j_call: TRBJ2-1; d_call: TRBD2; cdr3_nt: TGTGCCAGCAGTTTCTACGGGGGGTCCTACAATGAGCAGTTCTTC; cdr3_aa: CASSFYGGSYNEQFF
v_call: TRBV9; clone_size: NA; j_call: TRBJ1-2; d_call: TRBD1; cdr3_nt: TGTGCCAGCAGCATCAGTGGACAGGGTAACTATGGCTACACCTTC; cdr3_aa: CASSISGQGNYGYTF
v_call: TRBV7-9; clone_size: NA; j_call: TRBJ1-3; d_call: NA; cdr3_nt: TGTGCCAGCAGCTTTGGTGGGGGGTCTGGAAACACCATATATTTT; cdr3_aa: CASSFGGGSGNTIYF
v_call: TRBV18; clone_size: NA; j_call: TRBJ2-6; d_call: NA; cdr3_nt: TGTGCCAGCTCACCAGGTTGGGACAACGGGGCCAACGTCCTGACTTTC; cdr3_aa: CASSPGWDNGANVLTF
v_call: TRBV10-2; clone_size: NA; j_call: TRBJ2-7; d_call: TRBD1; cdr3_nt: TGCGCCAGCAGTGAGAATTCGGACAGGGCGAGGGAGCAGTACTTC; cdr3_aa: CASSENSDRAREQYF
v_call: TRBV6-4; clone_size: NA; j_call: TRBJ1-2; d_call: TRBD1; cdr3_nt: TGTGCCAGCAGTGAATACAGGGGCGCTAACTATGGCTACACCTTC; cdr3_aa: CASSEYRGANYGYTF
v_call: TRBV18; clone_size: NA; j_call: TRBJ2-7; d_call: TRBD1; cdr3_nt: TGTGCCAGCTCAGTCGGGACAGGGGGCCGGGAGCAGTACTTC; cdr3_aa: CASSVGTGGREQYF
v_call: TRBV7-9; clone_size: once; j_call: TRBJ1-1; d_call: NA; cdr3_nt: TGTGCCAGCAGCTGGCCAGGGAACACTGAAGCTTTCTTT; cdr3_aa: CASSWPGNTEAFF
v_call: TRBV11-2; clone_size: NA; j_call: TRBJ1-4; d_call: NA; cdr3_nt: TGTGCCAGCAGCCCTGGGGACTTTAATGAAAAACTGTTTTTT; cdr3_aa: CASSPGDFNEKLFF
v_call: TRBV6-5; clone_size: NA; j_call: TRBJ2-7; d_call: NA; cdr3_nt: TGTGCCAGCACTGACGGGGATGCGGGGACCTACGAGCAGTACTTC; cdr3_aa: CASTDGDAGTYEQYF
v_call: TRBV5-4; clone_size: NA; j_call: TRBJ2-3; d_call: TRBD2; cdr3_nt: TGTGCCAGCAGCTCCGGGACTAGTCTCTCAGATACGCAGTATTTT; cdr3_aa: CASSSGTSLSDTQYF
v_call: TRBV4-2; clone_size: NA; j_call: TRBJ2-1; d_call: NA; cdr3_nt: TGTGCCAGCAGCCAAGATGCGGGCGGGCAGTTCTTC; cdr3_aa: CASSQDAGGQFF
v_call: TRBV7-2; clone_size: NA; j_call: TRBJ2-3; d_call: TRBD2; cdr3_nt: TGTGCCAGCAGCTTAGGGGGTAGCGGGGCGACCACAGATACGCAGTATTTT; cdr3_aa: CASSLGGSGATTDTQYF
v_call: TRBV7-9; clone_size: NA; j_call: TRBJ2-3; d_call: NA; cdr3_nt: TGTGCCAGCACCCCAAAATCAGGGGATACGCAGTATTTT; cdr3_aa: CASTPKSGDTQYF
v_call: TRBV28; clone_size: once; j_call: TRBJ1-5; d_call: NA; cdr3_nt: TGTGCCAGCAGTTTGAGAGTAGGGGGCAATCAGCCCCAGCATTTT; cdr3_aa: CASSLRVGGNQPQHF
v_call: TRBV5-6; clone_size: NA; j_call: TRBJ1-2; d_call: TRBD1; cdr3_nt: TGTGCCAGCAGCCCGGGACAGGGCTATGGCTACACCTTC; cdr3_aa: CASSPGQGYGYTF
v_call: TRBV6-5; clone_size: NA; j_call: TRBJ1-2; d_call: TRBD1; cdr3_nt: TGTGCCAGCAGTTCTAAGACAGGGACGATTGGGGGCTACACCTTC; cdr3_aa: CASSSKTGTIGGYTF
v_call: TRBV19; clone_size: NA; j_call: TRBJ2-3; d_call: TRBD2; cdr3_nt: TGTGCCAGTACGAGACTAGCGGGGGGTATAGCAGATACGCAGTATTTT; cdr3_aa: CASTRLAGGIADTQYF
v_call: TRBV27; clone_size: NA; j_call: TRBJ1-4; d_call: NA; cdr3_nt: TGTGCCAGCTCGAGAAGCGCTGGAAAACTGTTTTTT; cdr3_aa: CASSRSAGKLFF
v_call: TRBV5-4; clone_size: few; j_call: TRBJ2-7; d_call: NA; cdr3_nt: TGTGCCAGCAGCCCGGGACTTTCCTACGAGCAGTACTTC; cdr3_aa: CASSPGLSYEQYF
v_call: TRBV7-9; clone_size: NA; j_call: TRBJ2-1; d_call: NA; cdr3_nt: TGTGCCAGCAGCTCCGCCCGGAGTGAGCAGTTCTTC; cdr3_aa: CASSSARSEQFF
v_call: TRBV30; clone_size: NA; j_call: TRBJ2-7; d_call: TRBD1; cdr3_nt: TGTGCCAGTTCCGGGACAGCCTCTTCCTACGAGCAGTACTTC; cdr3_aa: CASSGTASSYEQYF
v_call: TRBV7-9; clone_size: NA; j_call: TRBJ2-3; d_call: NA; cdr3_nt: TGTGCCAGCAGCTCTGGACATCGTCTAAACACAGATACGCAGTATTTT; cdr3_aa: CASSSGHRLNTDTQYF
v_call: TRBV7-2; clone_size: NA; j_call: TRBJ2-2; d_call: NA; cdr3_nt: TGTGCCAGCGAGGAACTACCGAACACCGGGGAGCTGTTTTTT; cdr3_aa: CASEELPNTGELFF
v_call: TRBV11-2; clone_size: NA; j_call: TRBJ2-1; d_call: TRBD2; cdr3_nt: TGTGCCAGCAGCTTAAGGATAGCGGGGGGGCCGCTCGATGAGCAGTTCTTC; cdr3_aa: CASSLRIAGGPLDEQFF
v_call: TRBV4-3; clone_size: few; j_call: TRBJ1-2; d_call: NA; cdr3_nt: TGCGCCAGCAGTTCGGGTGGCGGGCTATACTATGGCTACACCTTC; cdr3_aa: CASSSGGGLYYGYTF
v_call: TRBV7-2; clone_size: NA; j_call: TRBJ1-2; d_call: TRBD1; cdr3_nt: TGTGCCAGCAGCTTGCCGGCGGCTTCGAGGGGGCGCGGTCATGGCTACACCTTC; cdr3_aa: CASSLPAASRGRGHGYTF
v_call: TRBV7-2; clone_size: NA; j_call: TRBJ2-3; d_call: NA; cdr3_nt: TGTGCCAGCAGCTCGTCCCCGACAGGCAGCACAGATACGCAGTATTTT; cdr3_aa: CASSSSPTGSTDTQYF
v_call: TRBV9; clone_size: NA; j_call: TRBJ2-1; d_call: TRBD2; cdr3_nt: TGTGCCAGCAGCGTAGCGGCTAGCGGGGCTTACAATGAGCAGTTCTTC; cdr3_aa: CASSVAASGAYNEQFF
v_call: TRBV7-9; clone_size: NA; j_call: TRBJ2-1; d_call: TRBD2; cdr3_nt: TGTGCCTCGATGCGGGGGGGTTACAATGAGCAGTTCTTC; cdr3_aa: CASMRGGYNEQFF
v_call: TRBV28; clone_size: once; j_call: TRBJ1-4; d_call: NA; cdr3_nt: TGTGCCAGCAGTCCCCGACAGGTCAATGAAAAACTGTTTTTT; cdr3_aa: CASSPRQVNEKLFF
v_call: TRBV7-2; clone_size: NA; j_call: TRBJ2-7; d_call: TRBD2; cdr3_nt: TGTGCCAGCAGGGACCGAGCGGGGGTTTACGAGCAGTACTTC; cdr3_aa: CASRDRAGVYEQYF
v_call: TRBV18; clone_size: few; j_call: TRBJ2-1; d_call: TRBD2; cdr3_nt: TGTGCCAGCTCACCACGGGGCCTAGCGGGGGGCATCGAGCAGTTCTTC; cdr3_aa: CASSPRGLAGGIEQFF
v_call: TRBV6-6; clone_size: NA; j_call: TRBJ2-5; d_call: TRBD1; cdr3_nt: TGTGCCAGCAGTTACTCCGGACAGGTGGTTCAAGAGACCCAGTACTTC; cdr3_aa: CASSYSGQVVQETQYF
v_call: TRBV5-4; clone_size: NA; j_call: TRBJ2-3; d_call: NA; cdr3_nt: TGTGCCAGCAGCTGGAAGGGGTTCACAGATACGCAGTATTTT; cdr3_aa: CASSWKGFTDTQYF
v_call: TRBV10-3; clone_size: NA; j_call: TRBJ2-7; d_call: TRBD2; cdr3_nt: TGTGCCATCAACGAGGCGGAGCGGGGGGACGAGCAGTACTTC; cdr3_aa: CAINEAERGDEQYF
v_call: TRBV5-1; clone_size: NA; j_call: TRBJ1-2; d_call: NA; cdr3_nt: TGCGCCAGCAGGCAGGGGCCCTCCTCTAACTATGGCTACACCTTC; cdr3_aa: CASRQGPSSNYGYTF
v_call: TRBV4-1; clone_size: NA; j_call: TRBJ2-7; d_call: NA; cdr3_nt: TGCGCCAGCAGCCTTGGGACTGGAAGTGGCGAGCAGTACTTC; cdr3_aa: CASSLGTGSGEQYF
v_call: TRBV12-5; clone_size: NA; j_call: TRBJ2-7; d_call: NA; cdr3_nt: TGTGCTAGTGGTTTGCCCTTTGGCAGGGCCTACGAGCAGTACTTC; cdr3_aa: CASGLPFGRAYEQYF
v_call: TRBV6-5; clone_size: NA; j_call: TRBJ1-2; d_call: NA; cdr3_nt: TGTGCCAGCAGTTACTCGATGGGCAGGCCCACTGGCTACACCTTC; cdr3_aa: CASSYSMGRPTGYTF
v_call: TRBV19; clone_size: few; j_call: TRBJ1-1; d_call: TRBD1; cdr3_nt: TGTGCCAGTATTGACAGGGGTACAGAAGCTTTCTTT; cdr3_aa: CASIDRGTEAFF
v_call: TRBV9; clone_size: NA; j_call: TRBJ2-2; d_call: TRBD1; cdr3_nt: TGTGCCAGCAGCGCCCAGACAGGGCCCGGGGAGCTGTTTTTT; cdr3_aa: CASSAQTGPGELFF
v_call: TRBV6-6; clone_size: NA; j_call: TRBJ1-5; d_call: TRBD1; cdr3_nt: TGTGCCAGCAGTCCCCTCGACAGGGCGAGCAATCAGCCCCAGCATTTT; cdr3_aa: CASSPLDRASNQPQHF